These T cell receptor beta chains were read from a single sample in a study of control samples from healthy donors and cancer patients. Generated by immunoSEQ multiplex PCR, the TCRdb table keeps only in-frame clones and is missing some. Among about 50,000 clones, over 90% were seen once, and the ten largest hold about 25%. Sequencing was carried out using PBMCs. The source is a woman between 45 and 65 years old with head and neck cancer. Each CDR3 is given with its conserved first and last residue. Fields, in order: V gene, J gene, CDR3 length, clone size, D gene, CDR3 protein, CDR3 DNA. The D gene is left open where the match is weak. Part of the rows lack a size; the others show once, few, many or a class for expanded clones.

>TRBV6-6|TRBJ1-2|14|-|TRBD1
CASSSGTANYGYTF
TGTGCCAGCAGTTCAGGGACAGCAAACTATGGCTACACCTTC
>TRBV19|TRBJ2-7|14|-|-
CASSPTTGSYEQYF
TGTGCCAGTAGTCCGACGACAGGCTCCTACGAGCAGTACTTC
>TRBV10-3|TRBJ2-2|13|-|-
CAIKGTGTGELFF
TGTGCCATCAAGGGGACGGGTACCGGGGAGCTGTTTTTT
>TRBV12-5|TRBJ2-5|17|-|TRBD2
CASGLPISGGAGETQYF
TGTGCTAGTGGTTTGCCGATTAGCGGGGGGGCGGGGGAGACCCAGTACTTC
>TRBV4-1|TRBJ1-2|17|-|-
CASSQPLAGTHNYGYTF
TGCGCCAGCAGCCAACCCTTGGCAGGGACTCACAACTATGGCTACACCTTC
>TRBV10-3|TRBJ2-3|11|-|-
CAIGDTDTQYF
TGTGCCATCGGGGACACAGATACGCAGTATTTT
>TRBV4-1|TRBJ2-6|17|-|-
CASSQGPTGPGANVLTF
TGCGCCAGCAGCCAAGGTCCCACGGGGCCTGGGGCCAACGTCCTGACTTTC
>TRBV5-5|TRBJ1-2|15|-|-
CASSLDVGRNYGYTF
TGTGCCAGCAGCTTGGACGTAGGGCGTAACTATGGCTACACCTTC
>TRBV5-1|TRBJ2-2|16|-|TRBD1
CASSFRGRGATGELFF
TGCGCCAGCAGCTTTAGGGGGCGCGGAGCCACCGGGGAGCTGTTTTTT
>TRBV4-3|TRBJ2-1|12|-|-
CASSQFGTEQFF
TGCGCCAGCAGCCAATTTGGGACTGAGCAGTTCTTC
>TRBV18|TRBJ1-2|16|-|-
CASSRDASSNNYGYTF
TGTGCCAGCTCACGGGACGCTTCTTCGAATAATTATGGCTACACCTTC
>TRBV5-4|TRBJ2-7|15|-|-
CASSLLRENTYEQYF
TGTGCCAGCAGCTTGCTTAGAGAAAATACCTACGAGCAGTACTTC
>TRBV6-5|TRBJ2-3|15|-|TRBD2
CASSWTSGRADTQYF
TGTGCCAGCAGCTGGACTAGCGGGAGAGCAGATACGCAGTATTTT
>TRBV28|TRBJ2-4|16|-|TRBD1
CASSFGTGRVGNIQYF
TGTGCCAGCAGTTTCGGGACAGGTCGGGTTGGAAACATTCAGTACTTC
>TRBV6-5|TRBJ2-5|12|once|-
CASRSQGETQYF
TGTGCCAGCAGGTCCCAAGGGGAGACCCAGTACTTC
>TRBV19|TRBJ1-3|14|-|-
CASSVTVSGNTIYF
TGTGCCAGTAGTGTGACAGTCTCTGGAAACACCATATATTTT
>TRBV11-2|TRBJ2-3|16|-|-
CASSLRELIFTDTQYF
TGTGCCAGCAGCTTAAGGGAGCTAATATTCACAGATACGCAGTATTTT
>TRBV4-1|TRBJ2-2|20|-|TRBD2
CASSQDRRLAGEGSTGELFF
TGCGCCAGCAGCCAAGATAGAAGACTAGCGGGAGAGGGGAGCACCGGGGAGCTGTTTTTT
>TRBV5-1|TRBJ1-2|13|-|-
CASSTAPNYGYTF
TGCGCCAGCAGCACAGCTCCTAACTATGGCTACACCTTC
>TRBV6-2/TRBV6-3|TRBJ2-2|13|-|-
CASSPTGSGELFF
TGTGCCAGCAGTCCAACAGGGAGCGGGGAGCTGTTTTTT
>TRBV6-2/TRBV6-3|TRBJ2-5|14|-|TRBD1
CASSHRGHVETQYF
TGTGCCAGCAGTCATAGGGGGCATGTGGAGACCCAGTACTTC
>TRBV2|TRBJ2-6|16|-|TRBD2
CASRLARSSGANVLTF
TGTGCCAGCAGACTAGCGCGAAGCTCTGGGGCCAACGTCCTGACTTTC
>TRBV27|TRBJ1-5|14|-|-
CASRLRQANQPQHF
TGTGCCAGCAGACTGAGACAGGCCAATCAGCCCCAGCATTTT
>TRBV2|TRBJ2-7|12|-|-
CASSDWGYEQYF
TGTGCCAGCAGTGATTGGGGCTACGAGCAGTACTTC
>TRBV28|TRBJ1-6|14|-|-
CASSAGGGNSPLHF
TGTGCCAGCAGTGCGGGGGGGGGAAATTCACCCCTCCACTTT
>TRBV10-3|TRBJ2-7|13|-|-
CAVGQSRTNEQYF
TGTGCCGTCGGACAGTCCCGAACCAACGAGCAGTACTTC
>TRBV30|TRBJ1-2|14|-|TRBD1
CAWSVTGGPYGYTF
TGTGCCTGGAGTGTAACAGGGGGCCCCTATGGCTACACCTTC
>TRBV28|TRBJ1-2|14|-|-
CASSPHQVNYGYTF
TGTGCCAGCAGTCCCCACCAGGTTAACTATGGCTACACCTTC
>TRBV5-1|TRBJ2-1|15|-|TRBD2
CASSFRAGVFNEQFF
TGCGCCAGCAGCTTCCGAGCGGGAGTATTCAATGAGCAGTTCTTC
>TRBV6-5|TRBJ2-5|15|-|TRBD1
CASRYRGLEGETQYF
TGTGCCAGCAGGTACAGGGGGCTAGAGGGAGAGACCCAGTACTTC
>TRBV3-1/TRBV3-2|TRBJ2-3|17|-|-
CASSLIGGRGDIDTQYF
TGTGCCAGCAGCCTCATAGGGGGGCGGGGTGATATCGATACGCAGTATTTT
>TRBV7-3|TRBJ2-1|16|-|TRBD2
CASSLVASGRLNEQFF
TGTGCCAGCAGCTTAGTCGCTAGCGGGAGGCTCAATGAGCAGTTCTTC
>TRBV4-1|TRBJ2-3|17|once|-
CASSQDRGTFSTDTQYF
TGCGCCAGCAGCCAAGATAGAGGGACGTTTAGCACAGATACGCAGTATTTT
>TRBV7-3|TRBJ2-7|16|-|TRBD2
CASSLGPGREGYEQYF
TGTGCCAGCAGCTTAGGCCCAGGGCGGGAGGGCTACGAGCAGTACTTC
>TRBV4-3|TRBJ2-5|15|-|TRBD2
CASSQGGSFLETQYF
TGCGCCAGCAGCCAGGGCGGGAGCTTTTTGGAGACCCAGTACTTC
>TRBV7-9|TRBJ1-3|15|-|TRBD1
CASSPRDRAGNTIYF
TGTGCCAGCAGCCCCCGGGACAGGGCTGGAAACACCATATATTTT
>TRBV9|TRBJ2-7|15|-|-
CASSVSAGTAYEQYF
TGTGCCAGCAGCGTTTCGGCCGGGACGGCCTACGAGCAGTACTTC
>TRBV9|TRBJ2-3|13|-|-
CASSFLGGDTQYF
TGTGCCAGCAGCTTCCTTGGAGGGGATACGCAGTATTTT
>TRBV12-3/TRBV12-4|TRBJ2-7|13|-|-
CASSPDGYSEQYF
TGTGCCAGCAGTCCCGACGGATACTCCGAGCAGTACTTC
>TRBV6-5|TRBJ2-2|15|few|-
CASRPGTDNTGELFF
TGTGCCAGCAGGCCCGGGACGGATAACACCGGGGAGCTGTTTTTT
>TRBV6-2/TRBV6-3|TRBJ2-1|16|-|TRBD2
CASSSISGGSYNEQFF
TGTGCCAGCAGCTCCATTAGCGGGGGGTCCTACAATGAGCAGTTCTTC
>TRBV27|TRBJ1-2|13|-|TRBD1
CASSPGGGDGYTF
TGTGCCAGCAGCCCAGGGGGTGGGGATGGCTACACCTTC
>TRBV5-4|TRBJ2-7|16|-|TRBD2
CASSTGTSGGSYEQYF
TGTGCCAGCAGCACAGGGACTAGCGGGGGATCCTACGAGCAGTACTTC
>TRBV5-1|TRBJ2-7|14|once|TRBD2
CASSPPLAGFEQYF
TGCGCCAGCAGCCCGCCGCTAGCGGGCTTTGAGCAGTACTTC
>TRBV13|TRBJ1-5|13|-|-
CASSLGTNQPQHF
TGTGCCAGCAGCTTAGGGACGAATCAGCCCCAGCATTTT
>TRBV9|TRBJ1-2|16|-|-
CASSVVGRQVSYGYTF
TGTGCCAGCAGCGTAGTGGGCAGGCAAGTCAGCTATGGCTACACCTTC